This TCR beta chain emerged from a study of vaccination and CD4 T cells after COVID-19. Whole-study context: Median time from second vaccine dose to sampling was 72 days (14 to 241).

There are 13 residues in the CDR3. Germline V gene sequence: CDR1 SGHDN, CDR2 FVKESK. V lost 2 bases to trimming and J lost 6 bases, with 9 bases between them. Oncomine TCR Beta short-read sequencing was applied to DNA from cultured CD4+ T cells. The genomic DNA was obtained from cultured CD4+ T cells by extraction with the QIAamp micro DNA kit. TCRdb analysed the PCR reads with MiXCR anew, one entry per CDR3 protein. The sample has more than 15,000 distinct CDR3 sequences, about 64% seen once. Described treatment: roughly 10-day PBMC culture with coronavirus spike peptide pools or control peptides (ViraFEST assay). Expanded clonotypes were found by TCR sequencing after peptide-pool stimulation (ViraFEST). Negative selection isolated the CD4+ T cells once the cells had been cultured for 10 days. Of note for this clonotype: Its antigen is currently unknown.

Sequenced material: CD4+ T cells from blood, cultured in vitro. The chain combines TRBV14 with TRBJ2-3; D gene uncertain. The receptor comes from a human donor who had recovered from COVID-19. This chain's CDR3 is CASSQSHGDTQYF. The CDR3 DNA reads TGTGCCAGCAGCCAATCCCACGGGGATACGCAGTATTTT. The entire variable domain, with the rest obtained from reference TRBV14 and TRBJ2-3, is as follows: EAGVTQFPSHSVIEKGQTVTLRCDPISGHDNLYWYRRVMGKEIKFLLHFVKESKQDESGMPNNRFLAERTGGTYSTLKVQPAELEDSGVYFCASSQSHGDTQYFGPGTRLTVL.